The source of this T cell receptor beta chain is a study of STAT5B mutations in CD4+ large granular lymphocyte leukemia. V lost 6 bases to trimming and J lost 6 bases; unmatched junction nucleotides: 6. The CDR3 contains 13 residues. Germline assignment: CDR1 ENHRY and CDR2 SYGVKD. In the original processing: The detection floor for productive clonotype frequency was 2.59 x 10-5. Repertoires were generated with immunoSEQ multiplex PCR, while TCRdb's copy carries only in-frame clones and drops some. V, J and clone size are those of that table, while D and trimming were read from the DNA. Of around 47,000 clones in the sample, about 80% were seen once.

This sequence was found in a human donor in good health. The sequenced sample was CD4+ T cells from blood buffy coats. This rearrangement joins TRBV10-3 to TRBJ1-1; TRBD1 aligns across 8 bases. The CDR3: CAIRLGQGSEAFF. The CDR3 DNA is TGTGCCATCAGGCTTGGACAGGGATCTGAAGCTTTCTTT.